The 25 T cell receptor beta chains given below trace back to one sample, sequenced in a study of blood T cell repertoires in COVID-19. Profiling relied on immunoSEQ multiplex PCR, and the TCRdb table lists in-frame clones only, not all of them. The table records roughly 180,000 clones, about three quarters of them present only once. Sequencing was done on a sample of peripheral blood. These receptors came from a woman aged 45-65 years with active or convalescent COVID-19.

This chain connects TRBV7-8 to TRBJ2-1, with 10 positions matching TRBD2. Germline V gene sequence: CDR1 SGHVS, CDR2 FQNEAQ. This CDR3 has 16 amino acids. The trim removed 6 bases at V and 3 bases at J, leaving 8 bases unmatched. This chain's CDR3 is CASSPVTSGYYNEQFF. The DNA for the CDR3 is TGTGCCAGCAGTCCCGTGACTAGCGGGTACTACAATGAGCAGTTCTTC.

The chain combines TRBV18 with TRBJ2-3; the D gene is possibly TRBD2 (6 bases). This CDR3 comprises 15 residues. The ends were cut back, 2 bases at V and 0 bases at J, with 9 bases in the middle. Germline V gene sequence: CDR1 KGHSH, CDR2 LQKENI. CDR3 sequence reads: CASSPSRGSTDTQYF. The CDR3 DNA sequence: TGTGCCAGCTCACCATCCCGGGGGAGCACAGATACGCAGTATTTT.

The chain has TRBV5-1 and TRBJ2-7; D perhaps matches TRBD2 (5 bases). In germline, CDR1 is SGHRS, CDR2 YFSETQ. The CDR3 extends over 14 amino acids. V dropped 0 bases and J dropped 5 bases, with 12 bases sitting between them. The CDR3 loop reads CASSLGGPADEQYF. Here the CDR3 DNA reads TGCGCCAGCAGCTTGGGCGGGCCGGCCGACGAGCAGTACTTC.

This clone has more than one count but fewer than ten. This rearrangement joins TRBV5-8 to TRBJ1-1; TRBD1 might be the D (6 bases). CDR1 is SGHTS and CDR2 is YDEGEE in the germline V gene. V lost 2 bases, J lost 5 bases, and 13 bases lay in between. This CDR3 is built from 14 residues. CDR3 protein: CASSFGGQETEAFF. For the CDR3, the DNA is TGTGCCAGCAGCTTCGGGGGGCAGGAGACTGAAGCTTTCTTT. Combining the CDR3 with reference TRBV5-8 and TRBJ1-1 gives the whole variable domain EAGVTQSPTHLIKTRGQQATLRCSPISGHTSVYWYQQALGLGLQFLLWYDEGEERNRGNFPPRFSGRQFPNYSSELNVNALELEDSALYLCASSFGGQETEAFFGQGTRLTVV.

CDR3 in amino acids: CASSFPGQGVDYGYTF. CDR3 DNA sequence: TGTGCCAGCAGCTTTCCGGGACAGGGGGTAGACTATGGCTACACCTTC. V is TRBV7-2 and J is TRBJ1-2; 11 bases fit TRBD1. V lost 3 bases and J lost 3; bases outside the gene matches: 6. Germline V gene data show CDR1 as SGHTA and CDR2 as FQGNSA. This CDR3 is built from 16 residues.

The CDR3 protein is CASSPRGQGASAFF. The CDR3 DNA is TGTGCCAGCAGCCCCCGGGGACAGGGGGCGTCGGCTTTCTTT. The chain uses TRBV7-2 and TRBJ1-1, with 12 bases fitting TRBD1. V lost 5 bases and J lost 11; bases outside the gene matches: 9. The CDR3 totals 14 residues. CDR1 SGHTA and CDR2 FQGNSA come from the germline V gene.

The chain recombines TRBV27 with TRBJ1-5; 8 bases are shared with TRBD1. The V gene end was trimmed by 6 bases and the J gene end by 0 bases; junction bases not matched to a gene: 1. Per germline, CDR1 MNHEY and CDR2 SMNVEV (reference sequence). CDR3 size: 14 residues. The CDR3 DNA reads as TGTGCCAGCAGCCAGGGGGCTAGCAATCAGCCCCAGCATTTT. Translation: CASSQGASNQPQHF.

This clone came up a few times. This rearrangement joins TRBV10-3 to TRBJ1-2; 7 nucleotides align to TRBD1. The trim removed 7 bases at V and 3 bases at J, leaving 5 bases unmatched. Germline lookup yields CDR1 ENHRY and CDR2 SYGVKD. The CDR3 consists of 13 residues. In DNA form, the CDR3 reads TGTGCCATCACTGCCGACAGGGACTATGGCTACACCTTC. Translated: CAITADRDYGYTF.

V is TRBV15 and J is TRBJ2-3; 9 nucleotides line up with TRBD2. Germline V gene lookup returns CDR1 LNHNV and CDR2 YYDKDF (reference sequence). After removal of 5 bases from V and 7 bases from J, the junction contained 10 bases not matched to a gene. The CDR3 is 15 residues long. This chain's CDR3 is CATSAGVAGANTQYF. The CDR3 DNA reads TGTGCCACCAGCGCCGGGGTAGCGGGGGCAAATACGCAGTATTTT.

The chain recombines TRBV5-1 with TRBJ2-1; 10 bases map to TRBD2. Germline assignment: CDR1 SGHRS and CDR2 YFSETQ. V was clipped by 2 bases and J by 6 bases; unmatched bases: 2. CDR3 size: 14 residues. The DNA for the CDR3 is TGCGCCAGCAGCTTAGCGGGAGGGGGCAATGAGCAGTTCTTC. Amino acids: CASSLAGGGNEQFF.

The rearrangement uses TRBV2 and TRBJ2-3, with TRBD2 matching 7 bases. Germline V gene sequence: CDR1 SNHLY, CDR2 FYNNEI. J gave up 2 bases and V 8 bases, and 7 bases lay outside the gene matches. There are 14 residues in the CDR3. CDR3 sequence (DNA): TGTGCCAGCCGTGGGGGGGGTCACACAGATACGCAGTATTTT. This gives the protein CASRGGGHTDTQYF.

The chain joins TRBV7-9 to TRBJ2-7; 9 bases match TRBD1. V was pared by 1 base and J by 6 bases, with 4 bases of the junction left unmatched. Per germline, CDR1 SEHNR and CDR2 FQNEAQ (reference sequence). The CDR3 spans 14 residues. The CDR3 bases are TGTGCCAGCAGCTTAGTGGGACAGGGTCCCGAGCAGTACTTC. It codes for CASSLVGQGPEQYF.

This chain's CDR3 is CASSSTPGFEESTDTQYF. CDR3 nucleotides: TGTGCCAGCAGCTCAACACCGGGTTTCGAAGAGAGCACAGATACGCAGTATTTT. The chain joins TRBV7-3 to TRBJ2-3; the D is unclear. Looked up from germline, CDR1 is SGHTA and CDR2 is FQGTGA. V was pared by 4 bases and J by 0 bases, with 20 bases between. There are 18 residues in the CDR3.

Here the CDR3 reads CAISESLGRETQYF. CDR3 nucleotide sequence: TGTGCCATCAGTGAGAGCCTAGGGAGAGAGACCCAGTACTTC. The chain combines TRBV10-3 with TRBJ2-5, with D tentatively TRBD2 (5 bases). This CDR3 is 14 amino acids long. Between the trimmed V and J ends, which lost 2 bases and 4 bases, there was a span of 11 bases. Germline assignment: CDR1 ENHRY and CDR2 SYGVKD.

A word on this clone: This specimen includes other DNA sequences encoding the same CDR3. This chain joins TRBV6-4 and TRBJ2-1, with TRBD2 identical over 10 bases. V shed 0 bases and J 4 bases; nucleotides not matched to a gene: 6. The CDR3 contains 17 residues. From germline, CDR1 is MRHNA and CDR2 SNTAGT. CDR3 region: CASSDSGSGGGYNEQFF. The CDR3 bases are TGTGCCAGCAGTGACTCGGGCAGCGGGGGGGGATACAATGAGCAGTTCTTC.

V gene TRBV19 combines with J gene TRBJ2-1, with 7 bases that match TRBD2. The CDR3 covers 15 residues. V trimming: 2 bases; J trimming: 5 bases; junction bases outside the gene matches: 6. Germline V gene lookup returns CDR1 LNHDA and CDR2 SQIVND (reference sequence). The CDR3 spells CASSISSLANNEQFF. CDR3 in DNA: TGTGCCAGTAGTATAAGCTCACTAGCGAACAATGAGCAGTTCTTC.

The rearrangement joins TRBV6-2 or TRBV6-3 to TRBJ1-6; possible D gene TRBD1, 5 bases. From germline, CDR1 is MNHEY and CDR2 SVGEGT. The V and J ends lost 0 bases and 10 bases respectively, with 16 bases between them. There are 16 residues in the CDR3. CDR3 bases: TGTGCCAGCAGTTACTCGATACGTCGGGGGAGCTCACCCCTCCACTTT. It yields the protein CASSYSIRRGSSPLHF.

The CDR3 nucleotides are TGTGCCAGCAGTTACTCGCGACAGGGGGCGAGAGGCTACACCTTC. Encoded protein: CASSYSRQGARGYTF. The chain has TRBV6-5 and TRBJ1-2; the match to TRBD1 covers 10 bases. The CDR3 covers 15 residues. Germline CDR1 and CDR2: MNHEY and SVGAGI. The V and J ends lost 0 bases and 8 bases, in that order; junction bases with no gene match: 6.

This clone was counted once. V usage is TRBV7-6 and J usage is TRBJ1-4; no definite D call. The CDR3 contains 16 residues. V lost 0 bases and J lost 0, with 8 bases in between. Germline V gene lookup returns CDR1 SGHVS and CDR2 FNYEAQ. The CDR3 DNA sequence: TGTGCCAGCAGCTTAGCGGCCCTTACAACTAATGAAAAACTGTTTTTT. As protein: CASSLAALTTNEKLFF.

The table lists this clone with many counts. This chain joins TRBV5-6 and TRBJ2-1; D perhaps matches TRBD2 (5 bases). Trimming pared 0 bases from V and 6 bases from J, leaving 16 bases between. CDR1 and CDR2 from the germline V gene are SGHDT and YYEEEE. The CDR3 is 16 residues long. The DNA for the CDR3 is TGTGCCAGCAGCTTGGACTTAACTAGAGAAGGCAATGAGCAGTTCTTC. Its protein product is CASSLDLTREGNEQFF.

This clone was counted between two and nine times. V and J are TRBV2 and TRBJ1-5, with D hard to call. The germline gives CDR1 SNHLY, CDR2 FYNNEI. The CDR3 sequence is 13 residues long. Trimming took off 7 bases at V and 6 bases at J, with 13 bases between the two ends. CDR3 in amino acids: CASTVDNFQPQHF. The CDR3 DNA reads TGTGCCAGCACCGTAGACAACTTTCAGCCCCAGCATTTT.

The table lists this clone with a few counts. This sequence joins TRBV6-1 and TRBJ1-6; D ambiguous. CDR1 is MNHNS and CDR2 is SASEGT in the germline V gene. The CDR3 is 17 residues long. V was pared by 0 bases and J by 7 bases, with 16 bases between. CDR3 loop: CASSEALRVYSNSPLHF. The CDR3 coding sequence is TGTGCCAGCAGTGAAGCGCTTCGAGTATATTCAAATTCACCCCTCCACTTT.

V usage is TRBV7-2 and J usage is TRBJ2-7, with a weak D call TRBD1 (6 bases). CDR1 SGHTA and CDR2 FQGNSA come from the germline V gene. There are 13 residues in the CDR3. The ends were cut back, 5 bases at V and 2 bases at J, with 10 bases in the middle. For the CDR3, the DNA is TGTGCCAGCAGCGCCGACAGGACCTACGAGCAGTACTTC. It is translated as CASSADRTYEQYF.

This chain links TRBV5-1 with TRBJ2-1; 15 bases fit TRBD2. Unmatched junction bases numbered 6, after V lost 4 bases and J lost 10 bases. The CDR3 totals 15 residues. Germline V gene sequence: CDR1 SGHRS, CDR2 YFSETQ. CDR3 nucleotides: TGCGCCAGCAGCCCAGGGACTAGCGGGGGGCGAGAGCAGTTCTTC. It codes for CASSPGTSGGREQFF. Complete variable domain (other parts from reference TRBV5-1 and TRBJ2-1): KAGVTQTPRYLIKTRGQQVTLSCSPISGHRSVSWYQQTPGQGLQFLFEYFSETQRNKGNFPGRFSGRQFSNSRSEMNVSTLELGDSALYLCASSPGTSGGREQFFGPGTRLTVL.

The chain combines TRBV6-2 or TRBV6-3 with TRBJ2-1, with 10 bases that match TRBD1. The V segment lost 5 bases and the J segment 2 bases; nucleotides outside the gene matches: 9. The germline gives CDR1 MNHEY, CDR2 SVGEGT. CDR3 size: 17 residues. The CDR3 sequence: CASSLRDRGLAYNEQFF. The CDR3 DNA sequence: TGTGCCAGCAGTCTCCGGGACAGGGGTTTAGCCTACAATGAGCAGTTCTTC.